This section outlines one T cell receptor beta chain sequence together with its context. This sample is drawn from a study of blood T cell repertoires in COVID-19. Germline assignment: CDR1 SGHRS and CDR2 YFSETQ. There are 15 residues in the CDR3. V lost 4 bases to trimming and J lost 8 bases; unmatched junction nucleotides: 8. The table came from immunoSEQ multiplex PCR; TCRdb's copy has only in-frame clones and leaves some out. The sample lists under 250,000 clones; roughly 85% were seen once. This clonotype was obtained from a woman between 45 and 60 years old with acute COVID-19. Sequences were obtained from PBMCs or T cells enriched from blood (not recorded which). The gene calls are TRBV5-1 and TRBJ1-6; TRBD1 agrees at 8 bases. CDR3 DNA: TGCGCCAGCAGCCCACAGGGGGAGGACCATTCACCCCTCCACTTT. Encoded protein: CASSPQGEDHSPLHF.